This T cell receptor beta chain was identified in a study of shared clonotypes between healthy human individuals. Whole-study context: Each donor's CD4 naive and CD4 memory cells filled three plates apiece, CD8 naive two, and CD8 memory one.

Only CD45RO-negative cells positively selected for CCR7 counted as naive CD8 cells, so terminally differentiated effector memory CD45RA+ cells were excluded. Adult donors, all healthy and HIV-negative, had no recent acute infections or vaccinations. On sorted subsets, replicate PCRs used roughly 220 ng DNA, or some 27,000 T cell genomes. Produced via immunoSEQ multiplex PCR; TCRdb's table is partial and in-frame only. The data hold more than 2 million clones, with over 85% observed a single time. The sequence was obtained from a man in his late teens or twenties in good health. The sequenced sample consisted of naive CD8+ T cells sorted from blood.

The CDR3 sequence: CATGPGYEQYF. In DNA form, the CDR3 reads TGTGCCACCGGCCCGGGCTACGAGCAGTACTTC. The genes are TRBV15 and TRBJ2-7; D not certain. The germline V gene has CDR1 LNHNV and CDR2 YYDKDF (reference sequence). V was cut by 8 bases and J by 3 bases, with 8 bases left in between. CDR3 length: 11 amino acids.